This T cell receptor (beta chain) was obtained from a study of metastatic and nonmetastatic thyroid tumors. Study overall: Comparative analysis of repertoires was undertaken across blood and tumor or nodule tissue obtained from malignant and benign thyroid patients. Study results and caveats: In blood and tumor, TCR beta diversity was reportedly significantly higher in malignant thyroid tumors than in benign nodules.

Patients had received no treatment of any kind before thyroid surgery. From the PCR reads, TCRdb re-called clones with MiXCR. The table records some 24,000 clones, over 20% of them present only once. This CDR3 comprises 16 residues. The germline V gene encodes CDR1 MNHEY and CDR2 SVGAGI. V shed 0 bases and J 5 bases; nucleotides not matched to a gene: 4. This clone rates as medium-sized. No antigen is known for it. Input material: blood. This chain joins TRBV6-5 and TRBJ1-6; 7 bases are shared with TRBD1. This TCR came from a male donor with papillary thyroid cancer or a benign thyroid nodule (not recorded which). Some clones in this sample may be carry-over from other donors' samples. CDR3 sequence reads: CASSYSFRGDNSPLHF. The CDR3 DNA is TGTGCCAGCAGTTACTCCTTCAGGGGGGATAATTCACCCCTCCACTTT.